A selection of T cell receptor beta chains follows, all from one sample in a study of blood T cell repertoires in COVID-19. The protocol was immunoSEQ multiplex PCR, while the TCRdb copy is restricted to in-frame clones and leaves out a portion. The table records hundreds of thousands of clones, over 85% of them present only once. The material sequenced was PBMCs or T cells enriched from blood (not recorded which). The receptors originated from a man in his sixties who had recovered from COVID-19. CDR3s include the opening cysteine and the closing phenylalanine or tryptophan. The D gene is left open where the match is weak. Rows give clone size only sometimes, using once, few, many, or a class for an expanded clone.

V gene	J gene	D gene	clone size	CDR3 protein	CDR3 DNA
TRBV5-6	TRBJ2-7	TRBD2	-	CASSSKGPGGGLDEQYF	TGTGCCAGCAGCAGCAAAGGGCCGGGAGGCGGTCTCGACGAGCAGTACTTC
TRBV18	TRBJ2-1	TRBD1	few	CASSRETGNGEQFF	TGTGCCAGCTCACGTGAGACAGGGAATGGTGAGCAGTTCTTC
TRBV4-3	TRBJ2-7	TRBD1	once	CASSRLTGGSYEQYF	TGCGCCAGCAGCCGACTGACAGGGGGTTCCTACGAGCAGTACTTC
TRBV9	TRBJ2-3	TRBD2	-	CASRQGLAGYDTQYF	TGTGCCAGCAGACAGGGACTAGCGGGGTACGATACGCAGTATTTT
TRBV18	TRBJ1-2	-	-	CASSPGGARNYGYTF	TGTGCCAGCTCACCGGGGGGGGCGCGGAACTATGGCTACACCTTC
TRBV6-1	TRBJ2-7	TRBD1	few	CASSEGDRPVYEQYF	TGTGCCAGCAGTGAAGGGGACAGACCGGTTTACGAGCAGTACTTC
TRBV9	TRBJ2-1	-	-	CASSVRPTGGEQFF	TGTGCCAGCAGCGTCCGCCCCACCGGGGGTGAGCAGTTCTTC
TRBV5-1	TRBJ1-4	-	once	CASSLDRHATNEKLFF	TGCGCCAGCAGCTTGGACAGGCATGCAACTAATGAAAAACTGTTTTTT
TRBV6-1	TRBJ2-7	TRBD2	-	CASSEPGTSGRDHEQYF	TGTGCCAGCAGTGAACCCGGGACTAGCGGGAGGGACCACGAGCAGTACTTC
TRBV7-9	TRBJ2-3	-	-	CASSPTGTDTQYF	TGTGCCAGCAGCCCCACAGGGACAGATACGCAGTATTTT
TRBV9	TRBJ1-1	-	-	CASSVGGGRTEAFF	TGTGCCAGCAGCGTTGGGGGAGGGAGGACTGAAGCTTTCTTT
TRBV18	TRBJ2-7	-	-	CASSQNRAYEQYF	TGTGCCAGCTCACAAAACAGGGCCTACGAGCAGTACTTC
TRBV11-2	TRBJ1-3	-	few	CASSEQNTIYF	TGTGCCAGCAGCGAGCAAAACACCATATATTTT
TRBV27	TRBJ1-2	-	-	CASSPGSGTPNYGYTF	TGTGCCAGCAGCCCTGGATCCGGGACACCTAACTATGGCTACACCTTC
TRBV11-2	TRBJ2-2	TRBD2	-	CASSQRLADTGELFF	TGTGCCAGCAGCCAAAGACTAGCCGACACCGGGGAGCTGTTTTTT
TRBV5-4	TRBJ1-4	TRBD1	-	CASSDQQGATEKLFF	TGTGCCAGCAGCGACCAACAGGGGGCTACTGAAAAACTGTTTTTT
TRBV6-4	TRBJ2-3	TRBD2	few	CASSDSGTSGGVNTQYF	TGTGCCAGCAGTGACTCCGGGACTAGCGGGGGGGTAAATACGCAGTATTTT
TRBV30	TRBJ2-1	TRBD2	-	CAWSSGGAREQFF	TGTGCCTGGAGTAGCGGGGGGGCTCGGGAGCAGTTCTTC
TRBV5-4	TRBJ2-3	TRBD2	-	CASSPGGRGTDTQYF	TGTGCCAGCAGCCCGGGGGGGCGGGGAACAGATACGCAGTATTTT
TRBV19	TRBJ1-3	-	-	CASSNAGFRNTIYF	TGTGCCAGTAGTAACGCGGGTTTCAGAAACACCATATATTTT
TRBV7-9	TRBJ2-1	TRBD1	-	CASSKAGTGAISEQFF	TGTGCCAGCAGCAAAGCCGGGACAGGGGCCATCAGTGAGCAGTTCTTC
TRBV5-4	TRBJ1-1	-	-	CASSSGGRNTEAFF	TGTGCCAGCAGCTCGGGGGGGCGGAACACTGAAGCTTTCTTT
TRBV27	TRBJ2-1	TRBD2	-	CASKLAGENEQFF	TGTGCCAGCAAACTAGCGGGAGAAAATGAGCAGTTCTTC
TRBV30	TRBJ2-7	-	once	CAWSGGRGAYYEQYF	TGTGCCTGGAGTGGTGGACGGGGGGCCTACTACGAGCAGTACTTC
TRBV13	TRBJ2-3	-	-	CASRSTSTDTQYF	TGTGCCAGCAGATCCACTAGCACAGATACGCAGTATTTT
TRBV19	TRBJ1-5	-	-	CASSILAGGSNQPQHF	TGTGCCAGTAGTATACTGGCAGGAGGGAGCAATCAGCCCCAGCATTTT
TRBV27	TRBJ2-1	TRBD2	-	CASSLAGGPLHEQFF	TGTGCCAGCAGTTTAGCGGGAGGGCCCCTACATGAGCAGTTCTTC
TRBV18	TRBJ1-1	-	-	CASSPRTEQNTEAFF	TGTGCCAGCTCACCAAGGACAGAGCAGAACACTGAAGCTTTCTTT
TRBV7-2	TRBJ2-3	TRBD1	-	CASSSRTGGQGADTQYF	TGTGCCAGCAGCTCTCGCACTGGGGGACAGGGGGCAGATACGCAGTATTTT
TRBV5-1	TRBJ2-7	-	-	CASSLAAGSGYYEQYF	TGCGCCAGCAGCTTGGCGGCAGGGTCTGGGTACTACGAGCAGTACTTC
TRBV5-4	TRBJ1-1	-	-	CASSHNRFGTEAFF	TGTGCCAGCAGCCATAACAGGTTTGGAACTGAAGCTTTCTTT
TRBV19	TRBJ1-4	-	-	CASSPGIGSHEKLFF	TGTGCCAGTAGCCCAGGGATAGGATCCCATGAAAAACTGTTTTTT
TRBV7-9	TRBJ2-3	TRBD2	-	CASSILPGQGTGTSGRALSDTQYF	TGTGCCAGCAGCATCTTACCGGGACAGGGGACCGGGACTAGCGGGAGGGCCCTTTCTGATACGCAGTATTTT
TRBV6-5	TRBJ2-7	TRBD1	-	CASQTGTASYEQYF	TGTGCCAGCCAAACCGGGACAGCATCCTACGAGCAGTACTTC
TRBV2	TRBJ1-2	-	-	CATSGGNYGYTF	TGTGCCACTAGCGGGGGGAACTATGGCTACACCTTC
TRBV10-3	TRBJ2-1	-	-	CAISESGLYNEQFF	TGTGCCATCAGTGAGTCGGGACTTTACAATGAGCAGTTCTTC
TRBV19	TRBJ2-7	TRBD2	-	CASSTGGGLAGYEQYF	TGTGCCAGTAGTACCGGGGGGGGACTCGCGGGTTACGAGCAGTACTTC
TRBV7-2	TRBJ2-3	-	-	CASSSRPSGQRADTQYF	TGTGCCAGCAGCTCTCGGCCGAGCGGGCAGAGGGCAGATACGCAGTATTTT
TRBV18	TRBJ2-1	-	-	CASSPNPGMGNEQFF	TGTGCCAGCTCACCAAATCCGGGTATGGGCAATGAGCAGTTCTTC
TRBV6-6	TRBJ2-7	TRBD1	-	CASSLRQGAYEQYF	TGTGCCAGCAGTCTACGACAGGGGGCTTACGAGCAGTACTTC
TRBV7-9	TRBJ2-2	TRBD2	-	CASSLVAGGPVGELFF	TGTGCCAGCAGCTTAGTAGCGGGAGGGCCCGTCGGGGAGCTGTTTTTT
TRBV7-9	TRBJ2-7	-	-	CASSPHGDYEQYF	TGTGCCAGCAGCCCCCACGGGGACTACGAGCAGTACTTC
TRBV4-2	TRBJ1-5	TRBD1	-	CASSQTTGGYAEPQHF	TGTGCCAGCAGCCAAACCACAGGGGGCTATGCGGAGCCCCAGCATTTT
TRBV19	TRBJ2-6	-	-	CASKMAGVVPGANVLTF	TGTGCCAGTAAGATGGCAGGGGTCGTACCTGGGGCCAACGTCCTGACTTTC
TRBV14	TRBJ2-1	TRBD2	-	CASSQIGGGYNEQFF	TGTGCCAGCAGCCAAATCGGGGGGGGCTACAATGAGCAGTTCTTC